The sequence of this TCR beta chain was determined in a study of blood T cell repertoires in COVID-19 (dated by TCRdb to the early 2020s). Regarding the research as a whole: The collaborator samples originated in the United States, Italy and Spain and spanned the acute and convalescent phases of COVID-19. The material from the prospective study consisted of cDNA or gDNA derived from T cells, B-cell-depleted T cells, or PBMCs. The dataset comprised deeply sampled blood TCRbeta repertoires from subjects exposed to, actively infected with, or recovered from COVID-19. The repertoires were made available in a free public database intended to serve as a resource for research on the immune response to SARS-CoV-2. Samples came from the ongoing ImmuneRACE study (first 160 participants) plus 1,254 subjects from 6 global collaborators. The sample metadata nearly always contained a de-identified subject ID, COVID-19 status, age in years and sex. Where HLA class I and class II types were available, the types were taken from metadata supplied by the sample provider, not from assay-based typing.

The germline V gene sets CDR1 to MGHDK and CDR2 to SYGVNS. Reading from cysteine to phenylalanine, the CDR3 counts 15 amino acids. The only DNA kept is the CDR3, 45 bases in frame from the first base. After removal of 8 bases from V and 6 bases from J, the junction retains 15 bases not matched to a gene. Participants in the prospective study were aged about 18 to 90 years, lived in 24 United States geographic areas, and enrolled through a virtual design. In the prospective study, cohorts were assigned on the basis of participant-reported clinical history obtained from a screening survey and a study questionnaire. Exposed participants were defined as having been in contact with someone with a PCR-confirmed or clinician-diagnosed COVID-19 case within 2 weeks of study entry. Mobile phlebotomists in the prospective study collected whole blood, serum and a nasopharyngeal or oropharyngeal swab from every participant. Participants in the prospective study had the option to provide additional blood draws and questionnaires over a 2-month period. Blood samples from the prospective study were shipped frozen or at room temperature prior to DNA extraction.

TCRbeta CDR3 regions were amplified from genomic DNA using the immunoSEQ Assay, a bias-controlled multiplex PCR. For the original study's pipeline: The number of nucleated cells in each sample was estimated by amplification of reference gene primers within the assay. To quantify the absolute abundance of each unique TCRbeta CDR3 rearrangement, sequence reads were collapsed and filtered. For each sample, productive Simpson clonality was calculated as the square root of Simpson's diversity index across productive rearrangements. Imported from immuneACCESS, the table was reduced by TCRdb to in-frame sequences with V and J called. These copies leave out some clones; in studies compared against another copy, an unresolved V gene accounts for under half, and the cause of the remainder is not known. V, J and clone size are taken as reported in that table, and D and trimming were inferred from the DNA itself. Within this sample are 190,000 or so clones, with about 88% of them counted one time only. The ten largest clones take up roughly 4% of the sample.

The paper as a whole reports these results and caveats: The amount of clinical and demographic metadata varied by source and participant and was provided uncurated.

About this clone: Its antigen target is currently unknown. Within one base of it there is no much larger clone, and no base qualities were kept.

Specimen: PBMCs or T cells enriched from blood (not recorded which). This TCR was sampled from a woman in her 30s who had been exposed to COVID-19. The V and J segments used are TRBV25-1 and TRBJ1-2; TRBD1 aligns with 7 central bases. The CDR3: CASVGQGGGWHGYTF. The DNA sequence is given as TGTGCCAGCGTGGGGCAGGGGGGTGGTTGGCATGGCTACACCTTC.